This TCR beta chain was captured in a study of human T cells and chemical hapten exposure. TCRdb fed the RACE reads into MiXCR, producing one record per CDR3 protein. The sample has 250,000 or so distinct CDR3 sequences; roughly 7.7% are singletons. Described time point: pre-sensitization, week 0. Indicated treatment: therapeutic diphenylcyclopropenone sensitization with weekly scalp DPC. Ahead of applying each patch test, blood was sampled. Study observations and caveats: Patch test score rose with PT1 expanded TCR count, significant at thresholds 8, 16 and 32, not 4. High-frequency TCRs, those above 1 in 1000, stayed the same after DPC sensitization.

This clonotype has more than one count but fewer than ten. Its antigen remains unidentified. The sequence came from a man aged 18 to 29 with alopecia areata. Some clones in this sample may be carry-over from other donors' samples. The source was whole blood, collected in connection with sensitization to the hapten diphenylcyclopropenone (DPC).

CDR3 nucleotides: TGTGCCAGCAGCTTAGCGCTACTAGCGGGGGGATTTCAAGAGACCCAGTACTTC. Encoded protein: CASSLALLAGGFQETQYF. This chain uses TRBV7-2 with TRBJ2-5; 12 bases map to TRBD2. The CDR3 contains 18 residues. In germline, CDR1 is SGHTA, CDR2 FQGNSA. Germline trimming cut 0 bases from V and 2 bases from J; bases unmatched to any gene: 7.